The sequence of this T cell receptor beta chain was determined in a study of T cell clones after liver transplantation. Study in general: A pre-transplant mixed lymphocyte reaction with TCRbeta sequencing defined graft-donor-reactive clones followed in post-transplant blood. Third-party-reactive TCRbeta sequences from pre-transplant mixed lymphocyte reactions served as antigen-independent comparators.

Measured with immunoSEQ multiplex PCR; TCRdb has only the in-frame clones, and not every one. The table includes some 120,000 clones, around nine tenths detected once. The table lists this clone with a count of one. With 5 bases removed from V and 5 bases from J, the gap between germline ends came to 22 bases. The CDR3 totals 16 residues. The germline V gene has CDR1 LNHDA and CDR2 SQIVND (reference sequence). J is TRBJ2-7 and V is TRBV19; D possibly corresponds to TRBD2 (6 bases). The specimen was CD4+ T cells from blood, collected 12 months after liver transplant. The receptor was derived from a human patient who received a liver transplant. The T cells may come from the graft donor. Written as DNA, the CDR3 is TGTGCCAGTAGTCGCCGGGACGCGGGAAATAGGGACGAGCAGTACTTC. It yields the protein CASSRRDAGNRDEQYF.